This T cell receptor (beta chain) was sequenced for a study of radiation and T cells in renal cell carcinoma. Clones were sequenced by immunoSEQ multiplex PCR, and TCRdb holds only the in-frame ones, with some missing. The table has approximately 140,000 clones, about 85% seen once. The V gene lost 0 bases and the J gene lost 10 bases, with 13 bases spanning the gap. The CDR3 length is 13 residues. Germline CDR1 is SGHRS and CDR2 is YFSETQ. Time point given: baseline pretreatment blood. The treatment: 15 Gy SBRT to primary tumor, nephrectomy 4 weeks later. The sequencing here drew on blood, taken from a patient whose treatment included radiotherapy and nephrectomy. The source is a woman in her 70s with renal cell carcinoma. This chain links TRBV5-1 with TRBJ1-2; D remains unclear. The CDR3 region is CASSLDASLDYTF. The CDR3 nucleotides are TGCGCCAGCAGCTTGGACGCCAGTCTGGACTACACCTTC.